The 16 T cell receptor beta chains in this list originate from one sample, sequenced in a study of blood T cell repertoires in COVID-19. Sequencing used immunoSEQ multiplex PCR; TCRdb keeps in-frame clones, though not all of them. This table holds 210,000 or so clones, 70% to 90% found once. The sample was PBMCs or T cells enriched from blood (not recorded which). Receptors originate from a young man with acute COVID-19.

This rearrangement joins TRBV9 to TRBJ1-1, with 9 bases that match TRBD1. V was clipped by 3 bases and J by 1 base; unmatched bases: 4. CDR1 and CDR2 from the germline V gene are SGDLS and YYNGEE. The CDR3 length is 15 residues. The DNA of the CDR3 is TGTGCCAGCAGCGACCACAGGGGGCAGAACACTGAAGCTTTCTTT. Its translation: CASSDHRGQNTEAFF.

The chain uses TRBV7-3 and TRBJ1-1; TRBD1 might be the D (6 bases). V lost 5 bases and J lost 9, with 19 bases in between. CDR1 and CDR2 from the germline V gene are SGHTA and FQGTGA. The CDR3 contains 14 residues. In DNA, the CDR3 is TGTGCCAGCAGCCTAGGAGCACAGGGAAATCAAGCTTTCTTT. Amino acids: CASSLGAQGNQAFF.

CDR3 nucleotide sequence: TGTGCCATCAGTGAATGGGACAGGGGTCCTCAAGCTTTCTTT. Its translation is CAISEWDRGPQAFF. The chain links TRBV10-3 to TRBJ1-1; TRBD1 aligns across 10 bases. Germline CDR1 and CDR2: ENHRY and SYGVKD. The CDR3 consists of 14 residues. After removal of 3 bases from V and 9 bases from J, the junction contained 7 bases not matched to a gene.

J is TRBJ2-7 and V is TRBV7-6, with a weak D call TRBD2 (6 bases). Trimming shortened V by 5 bases and J by 0 bases, and 8 bases separated the two germline ends. Germline values: CDR1 SGHVS, CDR2 FNYEAQ. The CDR3 is 13 residues long. The CDR3 DNA reads TGTGCCAGCAGCGGAGGGGTCTCCTACGAGCAGTACTTC. This codes for CASSGGVSYEQYF.

This clone was counted a few times. CDR3 in amino acids: CASSPGTGKWAFF. The CDR3 region has the DNA TGTGCCAGCTCACCCGGGACAGGGAAATGGGCTTTCTTT. The V call is TRBV18, the J call TRBJ1-1, with 9 bases matching TRBD1. V trimming: 3 bases; J trimming: 11 bases; junction bases outside the gene matches: 7. Per germline, CDR1 KGHSH and CDR2 LQKENI. The CDR3 is 13 residues long.

This clone was counted a few times. J is TRBJ2-7 and V is TRBV5-4; 14 positions agree with TRBD2. Germline lookup yields CDR1 SGHNT and CDR2 YYREEE (reference sequence). J was trimmed by 7 bases and V by 4 bases; bases with no gene match: 7. The CDR3 loop spans 15 amino acids. CDR3 nucleotide sequence: TGTGCCAGCAGCCCAGGGACTAGCGGGGGCCGAGAGCAGTACTTC. Residues: CASSPGTSGGREQYF.

The chain has TRBV3-1 (or the pseudogene TRBV3-2) and TRBJ2-3; 13 bases are a match to TRBD2. This CDR3 is 18 amino acids long. Trimming cost V 0 bases and J 6 bases; bases outside gene matches: 9. Germline-derived CDR1 and CDR2 are LGHDT and YNNKEL (reference sequence). Written as DNA, the CDR3 is TGTGCCAGCAGCCAAGAAACTAGCGGGGGGGCTCAAGGGGATACGCAGTATTTT. It yields the protein CASSQETSGGAQGDTQYF.

The genes are TRBV29-1 and TRBJ1-1; TRBD1 might be the D (5 bases). The V gene lost 4 bases and the J gene lost 5 bases, with 11 bases spanning the gap. Germline V gene sequence: CDR1 SQVTM, CDR2 ANQGSEA. The CDR3 loop spans 12 amino acids. CDR3 in DNA: TGCAGCGTTGCGTCAGGGCGGACTGAAGCTTTCTTT. As protein: CSVASGRTEAFF.

The chain combines TRBV11-2 with TRBJ1-3; no definite D call. The germline V and J ends were trimmed by 5 bases and 4 bases, with 12 bases remaining between them. The CDR3 is made up of 14 amino acids. The germline V gene encodes CDR1 SGHAT and CDR2 FQNNGV. The CDR3 is CASSRDILGNTIYF. CDR3 nucleotides: TGTGCCAGCAGCCGAGATATTCTGGGAAACACCATATATTTT.

This chain connects TRBV7-9 to TRBJ2-3; possible D gene TRBD1, 5 bases. The CDR3 consists of 15 residues. V was pared by 1 base and J by 3 bases, with 11 bases between. Germline V lookup: CDR1 SEHNR, CDR2 FQNEAQ (reference sequence). The CDR3 region is CASSLEGRETDTQYF. The CDR3, as DNA: TGTGCCAGCAGCTTAGAGGGCAGGGAAACAGATACGCAGTATTTT.

This clone came up once. The chain carries TRBV25-1 and TRBJ2-1, with 14 bases that match TRBD2. V lost 8 bases and J lost 3; bases outside the gene matches: 6. This CDR3 has 16 residues. Germline values: CDR1 MGHDK, CDR2 SYGVNS. CDR3 bases: TGTGCCAGCCGGACTAGCGGGGGGCAAAACTACAATGAGCAGTTCTTC. This translates into CASRTSGGQNYNEQFF. Full variable domain (remainder filled in from reference TRBV25-1 and TRBJ2-1): EADIYQTPRYLVIGTGKKITLECSQTMGHDKMYWYQQDPGMELHLIHYSYGVNSTEKGDLSSESTVSRIRTEHFPLTLESARPSHTSQYLCASRTSGGQNYNEQFFGPGTRLTVL.

V usage is TRBV21-1 and J usage is TRBJ1-5; TRBD1 is the table's D call and was not checked against the DNA. TRBV21-1 is a known pseudogene. The CDR3 spans 15 residues. The DNA of the CDR3 is TGTGCCAGCAGCCTACACGGACAGGGCAATCAGCCCCAGCATTTT. Its protein product is CASSLHGQGNQPQHF.

CDR3 protein: CASSQDWGQGYQPQHF. CDR3 sequence (DNA): TGCGCCAGCAGCCAAGATTGGGGACAGGGCTATCAGCCCCAGCATTTT. This chain connects TRBV4-1 to TRBJ1-5; 9 positions match TRBD1. Germline V gene sequence: CDR1 MGHRA, CDR2 YSYEKL. This CDR3 contains 16 residues. The J segment lost 5 bases and the V segment lost 0 bases, leaving 5 bases of the junction unmatched.

This clone was recorded many times. The rearrangement links TRBV6-1 to TRBJ1-5; D uncertain. V lost 1 base and J 6 bases, leaving 10 bases between the germline ends. The CDR3 covers 14 residues. Germline-derived CDR1 and CDR2 are MNHNS and SASEGT. This chain's CDR3 is CASSEVVVVQPQHF. The CDR3 DNA is TGTGCCAGCAGTGAAGTAGTGGTTGTTCAGCCCCAGCATTTT.

The chain recombines TRBV6-4 with TRBJ1-2; a possible D gene is TRBD1 (5 bases). In germline, CDR1 is MRHNA, CDR2 SNTAGT. The V gene lost 6 bases and the J gene lost 4 bases, with 15 bases spanning the gap. The CDR3 spans 14 residues. For the CDR3, the DNA is TGTGCCAGCAGCCCCGGGGGGGATTCCTATGGCTACACCTTC. Translated, it gives CASSPGGDSYGYTF.

The genes are TRBV9 and TRBJ1-2, with D unclear. The CDR3 is 13 residues long. V gave up 3 bases and J gave up 0 bases, with 6 bases separating them. CDR1 and CDR2 from the germline V gene are SGDLS and YYNGEE. CDR3 sequence reads: CASSGAANYGYTF. The DNA of the CDR3 is TGTGCCAGCAGCGGGGCCGCTAACTATGGCTACACCTTC.